This T cell receptor beta chain was recovered during a study of blood T cell repertoires in COVID-19. The overall study: Researchers got acute and convalescent COVID-19 samples from the United States, Italy and Spain. T cells, B-cell-depleted T cells, or PBMCs provided the cDNA or gDNA that served as material.

Trimming took 7 bases from V and 3 from J, leaving 15 bases between them. The CDR3 has 14 residues. Germline V gene lookup returns CDR1 MNHEY and CDR2 SVGAGI. In the source study's methods: Amplified reference gene primers provided the basis for estimating nucleated cell counts. Data came from immunoSEQ multiplex PCR; TCRdb stores just in-frame clones and leaves some out. V, J and clone size derive from that table, while D and trimming were established from the DNA sequence. This table has about 200,000 clones, roughly nine tenths appearing once. The sample taken for sequencing was peripheral blood. This TCR was sampled from a woman in her sixties or seventies with acute or convalescent COVID-19. The J gene is TRBJ1-1, the V gene TRBV6-5, with TRBD1 as a possible D gene (5 bases). The CDR3: CASMNQGGYTEAFF. The DNA for the CDR3 is TGTGCCAGCATGAACCAGGGAGGGTACACTGAAGCTTTCTTT.